This T cell receptor beta chain was obtained from a study of blood T cell repertoires in COVID-19. Overall study: Acute and convalescent COVID-19 samples came from the United States, Italy and Spain. T cells, B-cell-depleted T cells, or PBMCs supplied cDNA or gDNA.

Under the authors' procedure: Amplification of reference gene primers was used by the study to estimate nucleated cell counts. Using immunoSEQ multiplex PCR, the repertoire was profiled, and TCRdb retains in-frame clones only, with some absent. The V and J calls and clone size come from that table; D and trimming were worked out from the DNA. The repertoire holds about half a million clones, with 75% to 90% as singletons. V was pared by 4 bases and J by 0 bases, with 14 bases between. Germline V lookup: CDR1 SGHTS, CDR2 YDEGEE. The CDR3 loop spans 16 amino acids. The clonotype originates from a human donor in a cohort sampled during active COVID-19. The rearrangement uses TRBV5-8 and TRBJ1-5, with D possibly TRBD1 on 6 matching bases. Sequenced input: peripheral blood. Here the CDR3 DNA reads TGTGCCAGCAGCGGGGGGGCACAGCATAGCAATCAGCCCCAGCATTTT. It codes for CASSGGAQHSNQPQHF.